These 10 T cell receptor beta chains were all obtained from the same sample, sequenced in a study of blood T cell repertoires in COVID-19 (dated by TCRdb to the early 2020s). The method was the immunoSEQ multiplex PCR assay. TCRdb carries this immuneACCESS record with in-frame sequences only. Its versions omit some clonotypes, under half of them owing to an unresolved V gene in the studies checked, with the rest unexplained. This sample has 100,000 to 130,000 clones in its table, and approximately 90% of those were observed once. The ten biggest clones cover around 6.5% of the sample. The specimen was peripheral blood. The receptors were sampled from a man between 50 and 59 years old with active or convalescent COVID-19.

The gene calls are TRBV5-6 and TRBJ1-6; no definite D call. In germline, CDR1 is SGHDT, CDR2 YYEEEE. The CDR3 spans 13 residues. V was cut by 2 bases and J by 10 bases, with 10 bases left in between. The DNA for the CDR3 is TGTGCCAGCAGCTTTACGGGGATGTCACCCCTCCACTTT. This sequence encodes CASSFTGMSPLHF.

V usage is TRBV7-2 and J usage is TRBJ2-1; the match to TRBD1 covers 8 bases. The CDR3 runs 15 residues. V shed 2 bases, J shed 7 bases, and the junction held 7 bases outside the gene matches. CDR1 SGHTA and CDR2 FQGNSA come from the germline V gene. CDR3 protein: CASSLRQGQWNEQFF. CDR3 bases: TGTGCCAGCAGCTTACGACAGGGGCAGTGGAATGAGCAGTTCTTC.

The chain combines TRBV7-9 with TRBJ2-1; 10 nucleotides agree with TRBD2. The germline gives CDR1 SEHNR, CDR2 FQNEAQ (reference sequence). The trim removed 1 base at V and 15 bases at J, leaving 3 bases unmatched. This CDR3 contains 12 residues. CDR3 sequence (DNA): TGTGCCAGCAGCTTAGGGAGGACTAGCGGGTTCTTC. Its protein product is CASSLGRTSGFF.

The chain uses TRBV7-9 and TRBJ2-1; TRBD2 might be the D (6 bases). The V end lost 5 bases, the J end lost 9 bases, and 8 bases lay between the germline ends. Germline CDR1 is SEHNR and CDR2 is FQNEAQ (reference sequence). CDR3 length equals 11 residues. The CDR3 sequence: CASSRAGEQFF. CDR3 DNA: TGTGCCAGCAGCAGAGCGGGTGAGCAGTTCTTC.

This chain connects TRBV10-3 to TRBJ2-2, with D maybe TRBD1 (6 bases). V dropped 0 bases and J dropped 1 base, with 9 bases sitting between them. The germline V gene has CDR1 ENHRY and CDR2 SYGVKD. This CDR3 contains 16 residues. The CDR3 sequence: CAISESPQGNTGELFF. In DNA, the CDR3 is TGTGCCATCAGTGAGTCGCCACAGGGGAACACCGGGGAGCTGTTTTTT.

The rearrangement joins TRBV9 to TRBJ2-3, with TRBD2 as a possible D gene (5 bases). This CDR3 has 15 amino acids. Germline CDR1 and CDR2: SGDLS and YYNGEE. V was shortened by 0 bases and J by 3 bases, with 11 bases between the two germline ends. CDR3 nucleotide sequence: TGTGCCAGCAGCGTAGTCGGGGAAACAACAGATACGCAGTATTTT. Translation gives CASSVVGETTDTQYF.

V is TRBV3-1 (or the pseudogene TRBV3-2) and J is TRBJ2-7, with 7 bases lining up with TRBD2. The CDR3 is 16 residues long. J gave up 7 bases and V 4 bases, and 16 bases lay outside the gene matches. Germline lookup yields CDR1 LGHDT and CDR2 YNNKEL (reference sequence). CDR3: CASSRSPSGGLSEQYF. The CDR3 DNA sequence: TGTGCCAGCAGCCGATCTCCTAGCGGAGGTCTGTCTGAGCAGTACTTC.

The genes are TRBV7-2 and TRBJ1-6; the D is unclear. V lost 5 bases and J 6 bases, leaving 8 bases between the germline ends. This CDR3 is 13 amino acids long. Per germline, CDR1 SGHTA and CDR2 FQGNSA. CDR3 DNA: TGTGCCAGCAGCCAATCCCCTAATTCACCCCTCCACTTT. Translated, it gives CASSQSPNSPLHF.

V and J are TRBV7-9 and TRBJ1-2, with D maybe TRBD1 (5 bases). The CDR3 is 16 amino acids. V was clipped by 1 base and J by 8 bases, with 20 bases between them. Germline loops: CDR1 SEHNR, CDR2 FQNEAQ (reference sequence). In DNA form, the CDR3 reads TGTGCCAGCAGCTTAGAGGGGACCGCCCGTGCGGGGGGCTACACCTTC. It yields the protein CASSLEGTARAGGYTF.

The chain links TRBV24-1 to TRBJ2-3, with TRBD2 matching 16 bases. There are 15 residues in the CDR3. The germline CDR1 and CDR2 sequences are KGHDR and SFDVKD. V was pared by 11 bases and J by 6 bases, with 7 bases of the junction left unmatched. The CDR3 DNA reads TGTGCCATCCCGGGACTAGCGGGAGGGCCGGATACGCAGTATTTT. This translates into CAIPGLAGGPDTQYF.